The 18 T cell receptor beta chains below come from one sample, sequenced in a study of blood T cell repertoires in COVID-19. Produced via immunoSEQ multiplex PCR; TCRdb's table is partial and in-frame only. The sample comprises some 150,000 clones, about nine tenths of which are singletons, and about 2.5% rests with the top ten. The specimen sequenced was peripheral blood. Receptors were obtained from a woman in her 70s with acute or convalescent COVID-19.

This chain links TRBV19 with TRBJ1-1; TRBD1 is a possible D gene (6 bases). Trimming left V 9 bases short and J 3 bases short, with 23 bases between. The germline V gene has CDR1 LNHDA and CDR2 SQIVND (reference sequence). This CDR3 region has 16 residues. The CDR3 DNA is TGTGCCAGCCTCCCTGGGGCCAGGGGTGGGTACACTGAAGCTTTCTTT. As protein: CASLPGARGGYTEAFF.

The table lists this clone with a few counts. The rearrangement joins TRBV4-1 to TRBJ2-1; TRBD2 might be the D (5 bases). V was trimmed by 0 bases and J by 10 bases, leaving 10 bases between them. The CDR3 runs 13 residues. The germline V gene encodes CDR1 MGHRA and CDR2 YSYEKL. Here the CDR3 DNA reads TGCGCCAGCAGCCAAGATCGAGGGAGAGAGCAGTTCTTC. It codes for CASSQDRGREQFF.

The chain employs TRBV4-3 and TRBJ2-1; 11 bases are shared with TRBD2. V lost 3 bases to trimming and J lost 3 bases; unmatched junction nucleotides: 1. The CDR3 runs 15 residues. The V gene's germline CDR1 is LGHNA and CDR2 YSLEER. The CDR3 DNA sequence: TGCGCCAGCAGCCAGACTAGCGGGGACTACAATGAGCAGTTCTTC. Translation: CASSQTSGDYNEQFF.

V gene TRBV6-7 combines with J gene TRBJ2-6; 9 positions match TRBD1. TRBV6-7 is noted as an ORF with a role that remains uncertain. The CDR3 spans 17 residues. V trimming: 6 bases; J trimming: 1 base; junction bases outside the gene matches: 7. CDR3 sequence reads: CASSPQGQGSGANVLTF. The DNA for the CDR3 is TGTGCCAGCAGCCCCCAGGGACAGGGATCTGGGGCCAACGTCCTGACTTTC.

The chain recombines TRBV9 with TRBJ2-3; the D gene is possibly TRBD1 (6 bases). Germline loops: CDR1 SGDLS, CDR2 YYNGEE. CDR3 length equals 15 residues. V was clipped by 3 bases and J by 2 bases, with 13 bases between them. CDR3 in DNA: TGTGCCAGCAGCGCCGGGACAAGTTTCACAGATACGCAGTATTTT. Its protein is CASSAGTSFTDTQYF.

The rearrangement joins TRBV30 to TRBJ1-5; 7 bases align to TRBD1. The CDR3 has 16 amino acids. J was trimmed by 3 bases and V by 0 bases; bases with no gene match: 8. Germline V CDR1 and CDR2: GTSNPN, SVGIG (reference sequence). For the CDR3, the DNA is TGTGCCTGGAGTGTAGACAGGGTGGGGGCCAATCAGCCCCAGCATTTT. Translating it yields CAWSVDRVGANQPQHF. Using reference TRBV30 and TRBJ1-5 for the parts outside the CDR3, the full variable domain is SQTIHQWPATLVQPVGSPLSLECTVEGTSNPNLYWYRQAAGRGLQLLFYSVGIGQISSEVPQNLSASRPQDRQFILSSKKLLLSDSGFYLCAWSVDRVGANQPQHFGDGTRLSIL.

The chain employs TRBV11-3 and TRBJ2-5; D is perhaps TRBD2 (5 bases). This CDR3 has 13 residues. V lost 4 bases and J 5 bases, leaving 11 bases between the germline ends. Germline V gene lookup returns CDR1 SGHNT and CDR2 YENEEA. The chain's CDR3 is CASSSWRSETQYF. The CDR3 DNA sequence: TGTGCCAGCAGCTCCTGGAGGAGTGAGACCCAGTACTTC.

This chain uses TRBV6-1 with TRBJ1-1; TRBD1 agrees at 8 bases. The CDR3 spans 15 residues. J gave up 2 bases and V 0 bases, and 2 bases lay outside the gene matches. CDR1 is MNHNS, CDR2 SASEGT, per germline. CDR3 sequence: CASSEAGTGNTEAFF. CDR3 bases: TGTGCCAGCAGTGAAGCGGGGACAGGAAACACTGAAGCTTTCTTT.

The genes are TRBV5-1 and TRBJ2-2; D is unclear. V was cut by 0 bases and J by 0 bases, with 15 bases left in between. Per the germline V gene, CDR1 is SGHRS and CDR2 is YFSETQ. This CDR3 is 18 amino acids long. The CDR3 region is CASSLAASRLTNTGELFF. The CDR3 DNA reads TGCGCCAGCAGCTTGGCCGCGTCGCGGCTTACGAACACCGGGGAGCTGTTTTTT.

The chain employs TRBV18 and TRBJ2-7; 9 bases align to TRBD1. The CDR3 consists of 14 residues. Germline V gives CDR1 KGHSH, CDR2 LQKENI. After removal of 5 bases from V and 5 bases from J, the junction contained 7 bases not matched to a gene. The CDR3: CASSAGQGYNEQYV. CDR3 DNA sequence: TGTGCCAGCTCAGCTGGACAGGGGTACAACGAGCAGTACGTC.

The rearrangement links TRBV6-1 to TRBJ1-2, with D uncertain. The germline CDR1 and CDR2 sequences are MNHNS and SASEGT. Trimming cost V 1 base and J 2 bases, with 8 bases left between them. This CDR3 has 14 amino acids. The CDR3 loop reads CASSEGPRNYGYTF. As DNA, the CDR3 is TGTGCCAGCAGTGAAGGTCCGAGGAACTATGGCTACACCTTC.

The chain is built from TRBV7-9 and TRBJ1-2, with D maybe TRBD1 (5 bases). CDR1 is SEHNR and CDR2 is FQNEAQ in the germline V gene (reference sequence). CDR3 length: 13 residues. Trimming stripped 5 bases from V and 2 bases from J, with 9 bases between. This CDR3 reads CASSQQGNYGYTF. The CDR3, as DNA: TGTGCCAGCAGCCAGCAGGGAAACTATGGCTACACCTTC.

V usage is TRBV3-1 (or the pseudogene TRBV3-2) and J usage is TRBJ2-5, with 13 nucleotides matching TRBD2. CDR1 and CDR2 from the germline V gene are LGHDT and YNNKEL (reference sequence). Trimming at V came to 4 bases and at J to 1 base, leaving 3 bases not matched to a gene. The CDR3 totals 16 residues. The CDR3 DNA reads as TGTGCCAGCAGCCCCCGGACTAGCGGGGGCCAAGAGACCCAGTACTTC. It is translated as CASSPRTSGGQETQYF.

V and J are TRBV3-1 (or the pseudogene TRBV3-2) and TRBJ1-6, with D unclear. This CDR3 contains 12 residues. Between the trimmed V and J ends, which lost 3 bases and 9 bases, there was a span of 6 bases. CDR1 and CDR2 (germline): LGHDT, YNNKEL (reference sequence). Here the CDR3 reads CASSHVRSPLHF. DNA of the CDR3: TGTGCCAGCAGCCATGTCCGTTCACCCCTCCACTTT.

This clone was counted only a few times. The chain employs TRBV7-2 and TRBJ1-2; no reliable D call. From germline, CDR1 is SGHTA and CDR2 FQGNSA. Trimming pared 5 bases from V and 4 bases from J, leaving 14 bases between. CDR3 length: 14 amino acids. In nucleotides, the CDR3 is TGTGCCAGCAGCCCAGATGACCGGGGCTATGGCTACACCTTC. Encoded protein: CASSPDDRGYGYTF. The variable domain in full, completed from reference TRBV7-2 and TRBJ1-2, reads GAGVSQSPSNKVTEKGKDVELRCDPISGHTALYWYRQSLGQGLEFLIYFQGNSAPDKSGLPSDRFSAERTGGSVSTLTIQRTQQEDSAVYLCASSPDDRGYGYTFGSGTRLTVV.

The rearrangement joins TRBV30 to TRBJ2-7; D uncertain. V was cut by 2 bases and J by 3 bases, with 14 bases left in between. The CDR3 consists of 14 residues. In germline, CDR1 is GTSNPN, CDR2 SVGIG (reference sequence). DNA of the CDR3: TGTGCCTGGAGTATTACGGGTAATCGCTACGAGCAGTACTTC. It encodes CAWSITGNRYEQYF.

The chain carries TRBV4-1 and TRBJ2-3; D call uncertain. This CDR3 is built from 14 residues. Trimming cost V 4 bases and J 1 base, with 9 bases left between them. CDR1 is MGHRA and CDR2 is YSYEKL in the germline V gene. The CDR3 DNA is TGCGCCAGCAGCCCTCGTTCGGGCACAGATACGCAGTATTTT. It encodes CASSPRSGTDTQYF.

The chain uses TRBV19 and TRBJ1-6; 7 bases match TRBD1. V shed 8 bases, J shed 8 bases, and the junction held 9 bases outside the gene matches. In germline, CDR1 is LNHDA, CDR2 SQIVND (reference sequence). This CDR3 comprises 14 residues. The DNA for the CDR3 is TGTGCCAGTCGCTCCGGGACAGTTTATTCACCCCTCCACTTT. This encodes CASRSGTVYSPLHF.